The T cell receptor (beta chain) described here comes from a study of cytomegalovirus exposure and HLA in healthy donors. CDR1 and CDR2 from the germline V gene are SGHTA and FQGTGA. V was shortened by 2 bases and J by 1 base, with 20 bases between the two germline ends. This CDR3 is built from 18 residues. Assay used: immunoSEQ multiplex PCR; TCRdb lists only in-frame clones, some missing. The table includes over 200,000 clones, around nine tenths detected once. Material: PBMCs. This clonotype was obtained from a woman aged 18-30 years in good health and CMV-seronegative. This chain connects TRBV7-3 to TRBJ1-1, with D possibly matching TRBD1 (6 bases). The CDR3 spells CASSLERTATAGNTEAFF. The DNA for the CDR3 is TGTGCCAGCAGCTTAGAGAGGACAGCGACGGCAGGGAACACTGAAGCTTTCTTT.